The sequence of this T cell receptor (beta chain) was determined in a study of CXCR3-negative and CXCR3-positive naive CD8 T cells. Study outcomes and limitations: Cryopreserved cells partially lost CXCR3 expression, and fresh PBMCs were used in most assays. Whereas memory cells differed, naive CXCR3-negative and CXCR3-positive cells shared similar TRBV-TRBJ usage.

About this clonotype itself: Its antigen is still unknown.

Carrying UMI labels, the TRB cDNA libraries were prepared through 5' RACE. With the 5' RACE reads reprocessed, TCRdb shows one record per CDR3 protein and no DNA. This listing includes 38,000 or so distinct CDR3 sequences. The germline V gene encodes CDR1 SEHNR and CDR2 FQNEAQ (reference sequence). This CDR3 is 15 amino acids long. This TCR derives from a human donor in good health. Some clones in this sample may be carry-over from other donors' samples. This chain joins TRBV7-9 and TRBJ2-1; lacking DNA, the TRBD2 call made by TCRdb goes unchecked. The sample taken for sequencing was naive CXCR3- CD8+ T cells from blood. As for subset: CD45RO-CCR7+CD27+CD95- naive CD8+ T cells lacking CXCR3 (TNR3-). This CDR3 reads CASSLGIGRADEQFF.